The T cell receptor beta chain described here comes from a study of blood T cell repertoires in COVID-19. Turning to the study itself: The study drew acute and convalescent COVID-19 samples from the United States, Italy and Spain.

Study processing details: The assay estimated nucleated cells by amplifying reference gene primers. Profiling relied on immunoSEQ multiplex PCR, and the TCRdb table lists in-frame clones only, not all of them. V, J and clone size were drawn from that table, and D and trimming were deduced from the DNA. The sample gives around 470,000 clones, nearly 90% of which show up once; around 0.9% is in the top ten. Looked up from germline, CDR1 is SGHTS and CDR2 is YDEGEE. The CDR3 contains 16 residues. Losses at the gene ends were 4 bases for V and 3 bases for J; bases not matched to a gene: 10. Enrolment of Seattle patients took place during active infection, and they were followed longitudinally.

Specimen: peripheral blood. This sequence joins TRBV5-8 and TRBJ1-5; 7 bases are shared with TRBD1. The sequence was obtained from a man aged 18 to 30 with COVID-19, enrolled during active disease. This CDR3 reads CASSLGSGTVNQPQHF. As DNA, the CDR3 is TGTGCCAGCAGCCTGGGCTCTGGGACAGTCAATCAGCCCCAGCATTTT.